This TCR beta chain derives from a study of shared clonotypes between healthy human individuals. Trimming shortened V by 0 bases and J by 6 bases, and 16 bases separated the two germline ends. The CDR3 runs to 16 residues. The germline V gene encodes CDR1 LNHNV and CDR2 YYDKDF (reference sequence). Clones were sequenced by immunoSEQ multiplex PCR, and TCRdb holds only the in-frame ones, with some missing. The profile shows roughly 1,100,000 clones, about three quarters of them singletons. V usage is TRBV15 and J usage is TRBJ2-3; possibly TRBD2 for D (6 bases). The sequenced material came from memory CD4+ T cells sorted from blood. Subset indicated: CD45RA-negative fraction. This receptor was taken from a man aged 18 to 29 in good health. The CDR3 DNA follows: TGTGCCACCAGCAGAGATGAGGTGGCGCGGGGTGATACGCAGTATTTT. Translated, it gives CATSRDEVARGDTQYF.